This TCR beta chain was obtained from a study of cytomegalovirus exposure and HLA in healthy donors. The CDR3 length is 16 residues. Germline CDR1 reads SGHRS; CDR2 reads YFSETQ. Losses at the gene ends were 2 bases for V and 6 bases for J; bases not matched to a gene: 9. Both 60 Vbeta primers and 13 Jbeta primers went into the PCR. Repertoires were generated with immunoSEQ multiplex PCR, while TCRdb's copy carries only in-frame clones and drops some. In the table there are approximately 92,000 clones, approximately 81% of which are singletons. Study-wide findings and caveats: A later analysis showed HLA-associated TCR beta chains outstripping equally common others in clonal expansion. Across donors, most TCRs were seen rarely, yet some public ones were widespread. What a later analysis reportedly showed was that an Asian-associated ancestry cluster had fewer N-insertions than the approximately 700-donor mean. A missense variant in DCLRE1C was later tied to TCR beta V- and J-gene trimming.

Regarding this clone: Its cognate antigen is unknown.

The sample taken for sequencing was PBMCs. This rearrangement joins TRBV5-1 to TRBJ1-2; 11 nucleotides match TRBD1. The clonotype comes from a girl aged 2-10 years in good health and CMV-seropositive. The CDR3 loop is CASSLPGQGDLDGYTF. The CDR3 bases are TGCGCCAGCAGCTTACCGGGACAGGGGGACCTAGATGGCTACACCTTC.